The TCR beta chain under discussion was sequenced for a study of metastatic and nonmetastatic thyroid tumors. The CDR3 consists of 15 residues. V lost 2 bases and J 0 bases, leaving 5 bases between the germline ends. Per germline, CDR1 SNHLY and CDR2 FYNNEI. This clone was seen many times. Its matching antigen is unknown. This same CDR3 is encoded by further DNA sequences in the sample. Study outcomes and limitations: Reportedly, malignant thyroid tumors had significantly higher TCR beta diversity than benign nodules, in blood and tumor.

TCRdb re-called the PCR reads through MiXCR. The table includes about 82,000 clones, 12% detected once. Thyroid surgery took place with no prior treatment in any patient. Specimen: tumor tissue. The gene calls are TRBV2 and TRBJ2-6; D remains unclear. The TCR originated in a female donor with papillary thyroid cancer or a benign thyroid nodule (not recorded which). Some clones in this sample may be carry-over from other donors' samples. The DNA of the CDR3 is TGTGCCAGCAGTGAAAGAAGCTCTGGGGCCAACGTCCTGACTTTC. This encodes CASSERSSGANVLTF. Looking up the rest from reference TRBV2 and TRBJ2-6 gives the full variable domain: EPEVTQTPSHQVTQMGQEVILRCVPISNHLYFYWYRQILGQKVEFLVSFYNNEISEKSEIFDDQFSVERPDGSNFTLKIRSTKLEDSAMYFCASSERSSGANVLTFGAGSRLTVL.